This TCR beta chain was obtained from a study of blood T cell repertoires in COVID-19. For the study at large: Whether acute or convalescent, the COVID-19 samples came from the United States, Italy and Spain. Nucleic acid was either cDNA or gDNA, and it came from T cells, B-cell-depleted T cells, or PBMCs.

In the original processing: Amplified reference gene primers provided the basis for estimating nucleated cell counts. Profiled with immunoSEQ multiplex PCR; TCRdb holds only in-frame clones, not every one. V, J and clone size are taken as reported in that table, and D and trimming were inferred from the DNA itself. The table has more than 150,000 clones, around 90% seen once. V dropped 0 bases and J dropped 8 bases, with 10 bases sitting between them. Germline CDR1 reads MNHEY; CDR2 reads SVGAGI. The CDR3 spans 13 residues. Specimen: peripheral blood. This receptor was obtained from a man in his fifties with acute or convalescent COVID-19. The chain carries TRBV6-5 and TRBJ1-2; perhaps TRBD1 as D (5 bases). The CDR3 DNA reads as TGTGCCAGCAGTTACTCATCAGGGTGGGGCTACACCTTC. This gives the protein CASSYSSGWGYTF.